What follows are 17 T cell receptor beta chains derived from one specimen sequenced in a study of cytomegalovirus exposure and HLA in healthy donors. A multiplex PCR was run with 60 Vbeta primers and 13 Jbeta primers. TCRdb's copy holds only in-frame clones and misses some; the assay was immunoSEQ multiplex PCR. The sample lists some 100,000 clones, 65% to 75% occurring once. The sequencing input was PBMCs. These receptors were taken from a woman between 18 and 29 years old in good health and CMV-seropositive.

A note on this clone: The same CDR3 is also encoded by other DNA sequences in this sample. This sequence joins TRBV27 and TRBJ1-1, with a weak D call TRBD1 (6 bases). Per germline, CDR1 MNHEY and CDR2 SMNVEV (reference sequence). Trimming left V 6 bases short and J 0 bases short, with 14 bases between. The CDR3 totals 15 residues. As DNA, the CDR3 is TGTGCCAGCAGAGGAGACAGGTGGTTGAACACTGAAGCTTTCTTT. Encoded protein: CASRGDRWLNTEAFF.

The CDR3 loop reads CASSSGTSGYEQYF. As DNA, the CDR3 is TGTGCCAGCAGCTCCGGGACTAGCGGTTACGAGCAGTACTTC. The chain uses TRBV7-2 and TRBJ2-7; 11 bases align to TRBD2. The CDR3 sequence is 14 residues long. Germline loops: CDR1 SGHTA, CDR2 FQGNSA. Germline trimming cut 4 bases from V and 4 bases from J; bases unmatched to any gene: 3.

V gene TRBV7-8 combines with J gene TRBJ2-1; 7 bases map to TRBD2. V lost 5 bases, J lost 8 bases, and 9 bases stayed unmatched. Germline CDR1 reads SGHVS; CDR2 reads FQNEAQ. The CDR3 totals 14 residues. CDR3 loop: CASSPLRGGDEQFF. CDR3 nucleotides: TGTGCCAGCAGCCCCCTTCGTGGGGGGGATGAGCAGTTCTTC.

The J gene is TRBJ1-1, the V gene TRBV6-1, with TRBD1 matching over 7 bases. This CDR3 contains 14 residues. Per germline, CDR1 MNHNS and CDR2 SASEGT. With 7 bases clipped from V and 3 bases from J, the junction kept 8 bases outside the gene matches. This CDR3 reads CASTPGGDDTEAFF. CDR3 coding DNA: TGTGCCAGCACCCCAGGGGGAGATGACACTGAAGCTTTCTTT.

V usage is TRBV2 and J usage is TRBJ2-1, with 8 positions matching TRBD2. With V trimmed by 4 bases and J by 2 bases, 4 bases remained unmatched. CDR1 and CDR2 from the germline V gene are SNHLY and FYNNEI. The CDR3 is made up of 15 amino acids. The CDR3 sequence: CASSGSSGPYNEQFF. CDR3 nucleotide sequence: TGTGCCAGCAGTGGCTCTAGCGGGCCCTACAATGAGCAGTTCTTC.

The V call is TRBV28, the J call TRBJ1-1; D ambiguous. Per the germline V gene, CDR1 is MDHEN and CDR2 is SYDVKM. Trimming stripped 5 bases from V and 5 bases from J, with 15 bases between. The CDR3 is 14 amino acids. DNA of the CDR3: TGTGCCAGCAGTCCGCGGGATGGGTTTACTGAAGCTTTCTTT. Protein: CASSPRDGFTEAFF.

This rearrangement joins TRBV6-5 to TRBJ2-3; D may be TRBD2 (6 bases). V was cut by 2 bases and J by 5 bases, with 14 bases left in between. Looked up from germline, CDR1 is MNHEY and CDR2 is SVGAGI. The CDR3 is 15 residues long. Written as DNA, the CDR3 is TGTGCCAGCAGTTACATGGGCGGGACGAGAGATACGCAGTATTTT. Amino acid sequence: CASSYMGGTRDTQYF.

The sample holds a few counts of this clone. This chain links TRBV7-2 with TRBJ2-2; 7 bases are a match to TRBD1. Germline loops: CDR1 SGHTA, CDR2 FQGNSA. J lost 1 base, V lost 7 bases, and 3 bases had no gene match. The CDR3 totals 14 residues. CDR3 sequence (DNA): TGTGCCAGCACCCGACAGGGGAACACCGGGGAGCTGTTTTTT. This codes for CASTRQGNTGELFF.

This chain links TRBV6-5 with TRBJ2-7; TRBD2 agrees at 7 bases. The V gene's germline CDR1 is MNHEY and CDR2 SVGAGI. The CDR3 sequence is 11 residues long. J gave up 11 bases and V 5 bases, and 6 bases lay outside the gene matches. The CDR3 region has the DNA TGTGCCAGCAGTCTCGGGACTATGGAGTACTTC. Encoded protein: CASSLGTMEYF.

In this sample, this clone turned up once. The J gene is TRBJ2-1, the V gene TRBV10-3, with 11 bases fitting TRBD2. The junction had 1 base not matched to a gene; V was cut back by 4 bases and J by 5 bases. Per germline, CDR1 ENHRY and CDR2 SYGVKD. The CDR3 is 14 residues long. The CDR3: CAISVGLADNEQFF. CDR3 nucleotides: TGTGCCATCAGTGTGGGACTAGCGGACAATGAGCAGTTCTTC.

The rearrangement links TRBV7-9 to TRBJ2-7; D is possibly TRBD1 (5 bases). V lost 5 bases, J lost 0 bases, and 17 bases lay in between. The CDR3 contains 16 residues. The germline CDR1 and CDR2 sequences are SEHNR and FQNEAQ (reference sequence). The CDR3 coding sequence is TGTGCCAGCAGCGGACGACAGTCAACGATCTCCTACGAGCAGTACTTC. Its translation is CASSGRQSTISYEQYF.

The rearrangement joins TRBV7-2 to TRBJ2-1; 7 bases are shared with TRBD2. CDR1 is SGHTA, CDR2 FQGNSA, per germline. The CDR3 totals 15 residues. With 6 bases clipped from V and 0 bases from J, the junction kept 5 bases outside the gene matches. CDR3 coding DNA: TGTGCCAGCAGGCTAGCGGTTAGCTCCTACAATGAGCAGTTCTTC. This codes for CASRLAVSSYNEQFF.

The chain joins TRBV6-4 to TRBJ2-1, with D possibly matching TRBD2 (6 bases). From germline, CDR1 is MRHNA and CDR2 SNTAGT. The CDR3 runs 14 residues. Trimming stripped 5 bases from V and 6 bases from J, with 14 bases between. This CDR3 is CASSRSSESNEQFF. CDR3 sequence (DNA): TGTGCCAGCAGTAGGTCTAGCGAGAGCAATGAGCAGTTCTTC.

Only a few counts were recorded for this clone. This CDR3 is CASSLGEGRDTQYF. The DNA for the CDR3 is TGCGCCAGCAGCCTGGGGGAGGGCCGAGATACGCAGTATTTT. The chain uses TRBV5-1 and TRBJ2-3; 7 bases match TRBD2. The germline CDR1 and CDR2 sequences are SGHRS and YFSETQ. V lost 4 bases and J lost 5; bases outside the gene matches: 7. The CDR3 has 14 residues.

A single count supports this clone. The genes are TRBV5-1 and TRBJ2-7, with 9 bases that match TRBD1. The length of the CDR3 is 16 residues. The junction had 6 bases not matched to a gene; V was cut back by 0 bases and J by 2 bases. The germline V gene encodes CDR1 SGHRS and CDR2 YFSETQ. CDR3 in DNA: TGCGCCAGCAGCTTGGCCCGGGACAGGGTCACCTACGAGCAGTACTTC. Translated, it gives CASSLARDRVTYEQYF.

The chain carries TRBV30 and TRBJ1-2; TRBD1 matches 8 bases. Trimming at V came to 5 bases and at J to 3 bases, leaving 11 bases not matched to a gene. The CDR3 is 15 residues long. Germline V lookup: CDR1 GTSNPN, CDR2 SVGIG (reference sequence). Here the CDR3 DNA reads TGTGCCTGGGGTCGGGACAGGAGAGTCGACTATGGCTACACCTTC. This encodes CAWGRDRRVDYGYTF.

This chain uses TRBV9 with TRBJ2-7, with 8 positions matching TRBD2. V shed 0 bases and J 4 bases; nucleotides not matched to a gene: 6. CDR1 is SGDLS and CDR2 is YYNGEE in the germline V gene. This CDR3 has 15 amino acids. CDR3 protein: CASSVGSGSRYEQYF. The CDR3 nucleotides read TGTGCCAGCAGCGTAGGGAGCGGGAGTAGGTACGAGCAGTACTTC.